The 13 T cell receptor beta chains below all came from one sample that was sequenced in a study of CXCR3-negative and CXCR3-positive naive CD8 T cells. The authors made the TRB cDNA libraries by 5' RACE using UMI labels. One entry per CDR3 protein, without DNA, is what TCRdb gives after re-calling the 5' RACE reads. The sample table includes approximately 89,000 distinct CDR3 sequences. Study results and limitations: For CXCR3-positive naive cells, TRB CDR3s were more hydrophobic than those of CXCR3-negative naive cells.

Their antigens are not known. Material for sequencing was naive CXCR3+ CD8+ T cells from blood. As to subset: CD45RO-CCR7+CD27+CD95- naive CD8+ T cells expressing CXCR3 (TNR3+). Every receptor here comes from a human donor in good health. Some clones in this sample may be carry-over from other donors' samples.

This chain joins TRBV28 and TRBJ2-1; TCRdb's assignment of TRBD2 cannot be checked, as there is no DNA. CDR3 length: 19 residues. Germline CDR1 MDHEN, CDR2 SYDVKM. CDR3 sequence: CASSLLGPSTRGGPDEQFF. Together with reference TRBV28 and TRBJ2-1, the CDR3 gives the full variable domain: DVKVTQSSRYLVKRTGEKVFLECVQDMDHENMFWYRQDPGLGLRLIYFSYDVKMKEKGDIPEGYSVSREKKERFSLILESASTNQTSMYLCASSLLGPSTRGGPDEQFFGPGTRLTVL.

The chain combines TRBV25-1 with TRBJ2-3; with no DNA, the TCRdb D assignment of TRBD2 cannot be verified. The germline CDR1 and CDR2 sequences are MGHDK and SYGVNS. The length of the CDR3 is 18 residues. This CDR3 is CASSETLRYGLEGDTQYF.

The rearrangement uses TRBV20-1 and TRBJ2-1; TCRdb indicates TRBD2, and absent DNA this call remains unverified. The CDR3 spans 14 residues. Germline CDR1 reads DFQATT; CDR2 reads SNEGSKA (reference sequence). The CDR3 sequence: CSARDGLDYNEQFF.

This chain uses TRBV12-3 or TRBV12-4 with TRBJ2-3; checking the TCRdb D call of TRBD1 is not possible without DNA. The CDR3 extends over 15 amino acids. CDR3 sequence reads: CASSAGTDSTDTQYF.

The CDR3 protein is CASSLWSGRTDTQYF. The chain combines TRBV28 with TRBJ2-3. This CDR3 is built from 15 residues. Germline CDR1 MDHEN, CDR2 SYDVKM. Variable domain in full (rest from reference TRBV28 and TRBJ2-3): DVKVTQSSRYLVKRTGEKVFLECVQDMDHENMFWYRQDPGLGLRLIYFSYDVKMKEKGDIPEGYSVSREKKERFSLILESASTNQTSMYLCASSLWSGRTDTQYFGPGTRLTVL.

The chain employs TRBV28 and TRBJ2-1; the TCRdb D gene call, TRBD1, has no DNA to confirm it. Looked up from germline, CDR1 is MDHEN and CDR2 is SYDVKM. This CDR3 is built from 14 residues. The CDR3 loop is CASRTWDSTLEQFF.

The rearrangement links TRBV9 to TRBJ2-5; TCRdb designates TRBD2, a call that cannot be tested without DNA. Germline CDR1 SGDLS, CDR2 YYNGEE. The CDR3 length is 16 residues. The CDR3 spells CASSVGGGSVQETQYF. The variable domain in full, with the rest retrieved from reference TRBV9 and TRBJ2-5, is DSGVTQTPKHLITATGQRVTLRCSPRSGDLSVYWYQQSLDQGLQFLIQYYNGEERAKGNILERFSAQQFPDLHSELNLSSLELGDSALYFCASSVGGGSVQETQYFGPGTRLLVL.

The rearrangement joins TRBV9 to TRBJ1-2; with no DNA, the TCRdb D assignment of TRBD1 cannot be verified. There are 14 residues in the CDR3. The germline gives CDR1 SGDLS, CDR2 YYNGEE. Here the CDR3 reads CASSPRAGLSGYTF.

The rearrangement links TRBV20-1 to TRBJ2-5. The germline CDR1 and CDR2 sequences are DFQATT and SNEGSKA (reference sequence). This CDR3 contains 14 residues. Here the CDR3 reads CSASLLQTQETQYF.

The CDR3 sequence: CASSSAGENNEQFF. The chain couples TRBV12-3 or TRBV12-4 to TRBJ2-1. The CDR3 is 14 amino acids.

The CDR3 loop reads CSAAQGAIAFF. The chain is built from TRBV20-1 and TRBJ1-1; absent DNA, TCRdb's TRBD1 call cannot be checked. This CDR3 has 11 residues. In germline, CDR1 is DFQATT, CDR2 SNEGSKA (reference sequence).

The chain employs TRBV25-1 and TRBJ1-2; without DNA, the TCRdb call of TRBD1 cannot be checked. The length of the CDR3 is 12 residues. The germline V gene has CDR1 MGHDK and CDR2 SYGVNS. The CDR3 is CATFDRRSGYTF.

The chain has TRBV28 and TRBJ1-2. Germline CDR1 and CDR2: MDHEN and SYDVKM. This CDR3 contains 14 residues. Here the CDR3 reads CASTREFFAAGYTF.